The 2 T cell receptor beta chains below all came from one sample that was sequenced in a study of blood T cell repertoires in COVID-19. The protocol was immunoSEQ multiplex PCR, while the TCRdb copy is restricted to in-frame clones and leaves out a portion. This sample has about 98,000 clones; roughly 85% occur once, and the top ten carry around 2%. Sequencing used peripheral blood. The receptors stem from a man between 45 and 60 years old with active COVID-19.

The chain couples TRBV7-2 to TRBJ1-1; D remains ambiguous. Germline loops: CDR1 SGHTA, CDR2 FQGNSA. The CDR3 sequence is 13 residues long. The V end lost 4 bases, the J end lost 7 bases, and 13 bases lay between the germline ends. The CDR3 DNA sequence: TGTGCCAGCAGCTCCAGGAGGGATGATGAAGCTTTCTTT. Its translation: CASSSRRDDEAFF.

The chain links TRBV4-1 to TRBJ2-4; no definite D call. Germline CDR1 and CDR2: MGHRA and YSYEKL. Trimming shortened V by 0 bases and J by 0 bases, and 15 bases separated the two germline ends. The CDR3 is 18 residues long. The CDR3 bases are TGCGCCAGCAGCCAAGAATCCCCCTCTGGCTTAGCCAAAAACATTCAGTACTTC. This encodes CASSQESPSGLAKNIQYF.